These T cell receptor beta chains were read from a single sample in a study of blood T cells in healthy people across ages. TCRdb recomputed calls from the 5' RACE reads with MiXCR, one row per CDR3 protein. The sample gives 650,000 to 950,000 distinct CDR3 sequences, more than 40% of which show up once; 15% to 25% is in the top ten. Input material: blood. These receptors were taken from a man in his sixties in good health. Both conserved end residues are part of each CDR3. A D gene is named only where the DNA matches it firmly. Expanded clones are given a class, and other clones once, few, many or no size at all.

D	size	V	J	DNA	CDR3
TRBD1	.	TRBV20-1	TRBJ2-7	TGCAGTGCTAGAGACTGGACAGGCTCCTACGAGCAGTACTTC	CSARDWTGSYEQYF
.	.	TRBV20-1	TRBJ1-6	TGCAGTGCTAGATCCGGTGGAAGCTCCTATAATTCACCCCTCCACTTT	CSARSGGSSYNSPLHF
.	.	TRBV20-1	TRBJ2-1	TGCAGTGCTGCAAGTTGGAATGAGCAGTTCTTC	CSAASWNEQFF
.	few	TRBV7-9	TRBJ2-1	TGTGCCAGCAGCTTAGTATCGGTAGGGGCCGGTGGAATATACAATGAGCAGTTCTTC	CASSLVSVGAGGIYNEQFF
.	.	TRBV5-1	TRBJ1-1	TGCGCCAGCACAAACAGGGAGGGCCGAAACACTGAAGCTTTCTTT	CASTNREGRNTEAFF
.	once	TRBV5-1	TRBJ2-7	TGCGCCAGCAGCTTGTTAGGGACCTACGAGCAGTACTTC	CASSLLGTYEQYF
.	few	TRBV29-1	TRBJ2-1	TGCAGCCCCCCCTTGACTAGACTCTGCGGCAACAATGAGCAGTTCTTC	CSPPLTRLCGNNEQFF
.	few	TRBV4-3	TRBJ2-7	TGCGCCAGCAGCCAAGTTTCACAGGGAACCTACGAGCAGTACTTC	CASSQVSQGTYEQYF
.	.	TRBV15	TRBJ1-6	TGTGCCGCCAGCAAACTTACCGTAGGGAATTCACCCCTCCACTTT	CAASKLTVGNSPLHF
TRBD1	.	TRBV7-9	TRBJ1-2	TGTGCCGGCAGCTTAACCGGACAGGTTAACTATGGCTACACCTTC	CAGSLTGQVNYGYTF
.	few	TRBV20-1	TRBJ2-5	TGCAGTGCTAAAAGTGGGGGAGAGACCCAGTACTTC	CSAKSGGETQYF
.	.	TRBV7-3	TRBJ2-7	TGTGCCAGCAGCTTAAGTCCCGGACCCTACGAGCAGTACTTC	CASSLSPGPYEQYF
.	few	TRBV2	TRBJ2-1	TGTGCCAGCAGTGAAGGACAGGCCAAGCAGTTCTTC	CASSEGQAKQFF
.	few	TRBV6-1	TRBJ1-5	TGTGCCAGCAGAGATGACGGTCTGGGTAGGTATGATCAGCCCCAGCATTTT	CASRDDGLGRYDQPQHF
.	few	TRBV20-1	TRBJ2-5	TGCAGTGCAGCCTGGGAGGAGGGGTCATACAGGGAGACCCAGTACTTC	CSAAWEEGSYRETQYF
TRBD2	.	TRBV20-1	TRBJ2-5	TGCAGTGCTAGGCCTCAATCGAGCGGGGGAATTGAGACCCAGTACTTC	CSARPQSSGGIETQYF
.	.	TRBV2	TRBJ2-5	TGTGCCAGCAGTGATTCGCCACCCCAAGAGACCCAGTACTTC	CASSDSPPQETQYF
TRBD1	few	TRBV6-1	TRBJ2-1	TGTGCCAGCAGTGAAGCGGGGACAGGGGGCAATGAGCAGTTCTTC	CASSEAGTGGNEQFF
.	many	TRBV28	TRBJ2-7	TGTGCCAGCAGTTTCACGGGGCTCTACGAGCAGTACTTC	CASSFTGLYEQYF
.	few	TRBV10-1	TRBJ2-3	TGCGCCAGCAGTACAACCACAGATACGCAGTATTTT	CASSTTTDTQYF
.	.	TRBV6-2/TRBV6-3	TRBJ1-5	TGTGCCAGCAGCCTCAAGGTAAAAGGACCTAGCAATCAGCCCCAGCATTTT	CASSLKVKGPSNQPQHF
TRBD2	.	TRBV14	TRBJ2-1	TGTGCCAGCAGCCGATACACTAGCGGGGGCCGTTATGAGCAGTTCTTC	CASSRYTSGGRYEQFF
TRBD1	.	TRBV7-9	TRBJ2-3	TGTGCTACGGGACAGAGCACAGATACGCAGTATTTT	CATGQSTDTQYF
.	.	TRBV7-2	TRBJ1-3	TGTGCCAGCAGCCCCCGGTCCTCTGGAAACACCATATATTTT	CASSPRSSGNTIYF
.	.	TRBV27	TRBJ1-1	TGTGCCAGCGGGGGACGACAGAACACTGAAGCTTTCTTT	CASGGRQNTEAFF
.	.	TRBV10-3	TRBJ1-2	TGTGCCACCTCGGAAAATCGGGCAGGGAGGGACTATGGCTACACCTTC	CATSENRAGRDYGYTF
.	few	TRBV12-3/TRBV12-4	TRBJ1-5	TGTGCCAGCAGTTTCTCCAACAGGGTTATGATGGTGCCCCAGCATTTT	CASSFSNRVMMVPQHF
.	.	TRBV6-2/TRBV6-3	TRBJ2-1	TGTGCCAGCAACCCCGCGGCCCTGAGCTCCTACAATGAGCAGTTCTTC	CASNPAALSSYNEQFF
.	.	TRBV20-1	TRBJ2-5	TGCAGTGCTATTCAGTACCAAGAGACCCAGTACTTC	CSAIQYQETQYF
.	.	TRBV7-9	TRBJ1-1	TGTGCCAGCAGCTTACGGGCAGGGGCAGGCAACACTGAAGCTTTCTTT	CASSLRAGAGNTEAFF
.	.	TRBV20-1	TRBJ2-5	TGCAGTGCTAGACTTGAGAGGGTAGAGACCCAGTACTTC	CSARLERVETQYF
TRBD1	few	TRBV20-1	TRBJ2-7	TGCAGTGCGAGACAGGGGATTGGCGAGCAGTACTTC	CSARQGIGEQYF
.	.	TRBV3-1	TRBJ2-7	TGTGCCAGCAGCCAAGTCTACCGAGAGCAGTACTTC	CASSQVYREQYF
.	few	TRBV20-1	TRBJ2-5	TGCAGTGCTTTCCGGGACACGGCCTGGGAGACCCAGTACTTC	CSAFRDTAWETQYF
TRBD1	.	TRBV18	TRBJ2-3	TGTGCCAGCTCCGGACAGGGGTTTACAGATACGCAGTATTTT	CASSGQGFTDTQYF
.	.	TRBV4-3	TRBJ2-5	TGCGCCAGCAGCCCTTCAGCTAGGGACCGCAATGAGCAGTACTTC	CASSPSARDRNEQYF
.	few	TRBV6-2/TRBV6-3	TRBJ2-5	TGTGCCAGCAGAGCTTGGCCCTGGGAGCAGTACTTC	CASRAWPWEQYF
.	once	TRBV29-1	TRBJ2-1	TGCAGCGTTGAGCGCGGGGACGCGAGCTCCTACAATGGGCAGTTCTTC	CSVERGDASSYNGQFF
.	.	TRBV7-9	TRBJ2-4	TGTGCCAGCAGCTTAGGCGGGGATGCCAAAAACATTCAGTACTTC	CASSLGGDAKNIQYF
TRBD2	once	TRBV7-2	TRBJ2-3	TGTGCCAGCAGCTTAGCCGGACTAGATTTTTATTTCAACGGCACAGATACGCAGTATTTT	CASSLAGLDFYFNGTDTQYF
.	.	TRBV7-9	TRBJ1-2	TGTGCCAGCAGCTTAGTGGGGGCCTCCCTCACCTTC	CASSLVGASLTF
.	.	TRBV27	TRBJ2-7	TGTGCCAGCAGCCACGGAGTCCCCGGGGGCGAGCAGTACTTC	CASSHGVPGGEQYF
.	few	TRBV5-1	TRBJ2-7	TGCGCCAGCAGTCCGGATAGGGTGGTGTCCTACGAGCAGTACTTC	CASSPDRVVSYEQYF
.	.	TRBV29-1	TRBJ2-2	TGCAGCGCCATCTGGGGAAACACCGGGGAGCTGTTTTTT	CSAIWGNTGELFF
.	.	TRBV12-3/TRBV12-4	TRBJ2-3	TGTGCCAGCAGTTTAGTCAGGCGGGGCCGATTGACAGATACGCAGTATTTT	CASSLVRRGRLTDTQYF
.	.	TRBV27	TRBJ1-2	TGTGCCAGCAGCCAACAGGGTTACTATGGCTACACCTTC	CASSQQGYYGYTF
.	few	TRBV27	TRBJ2-1	TGTGCCAGCAGTTTATTTGGGGATGAGCAGTTCTTC	CASSLFGDEQFF
.	.	TRBV6-1	TRBJ2-3	TGTGCCAGCAACCCAGCCGGGACCCTAGGAGATACGCAGTATTTT	CASNPAGTLGDTQYF
.	.	TRBV4-1	TRBJ2-7	TGCGCCAGCAGCCAAGAGGGGGGGCAGGGCATCTACAATGAGCAGTACTTC	CASSQEGGQGIYNEQYF